The T cell receptor beta chain under discussion was sequenced for a study of untreated major depressive disorder (dated by TCRdb to the late 2010s). Context from the whole study: The study was a cross-sectional case-control comparison of T cell phenotype and TCR repertoire between antidepressant-free major depressive disorder patients and individually matched non-depressed controls. Sequencing followed up flow-cytometry Vbeta 5.1, Vbeta 11 and Vbeta 22 usage differences observed in the whole cohort.

The Qiagen DNeasy Blood and Tissue Kit was used to extract total genomic DNA from the purified CD4+ T cells. Following immunoSEQ immunosequencing protocols, the TCRbeta CDR3 region, as defined by IMGT, was amplified and sequenced. The source study handled its data this way. Raw sequence data were preprocessed by the immunoSEQ service for PCR and sequencing error correction. After being loaded into the immunoSEQ Analyzer, the data underwent further analysis with VDJtools v1.0.7. The paired Wilcoxon signed-rank test was used to test differences between patients and controls. TCRdb provides this immuneACCESS table in a form limited to in-frame rearrangements. Some clones are lacking; in checked studies, under half of them reflect an unresolved V gene, and why the rest are absent is not known. That table gives V, J and clone size, and the DNA gave D and trimming. In this sample the table shows more than 15,000 clones, roughly 90% of which occur a single time. Jointly, the top ten make up 0.6% of the sample.

Paper-wide results and their limitations: Sequencing confirmed higher TRBV05-01 (Vbeta 5.1) usage among CD4+ T cells of depressed patients than controls, with p = 0.040 in a one-tailed test. In the sequencing data, TRBV25-01 and TRBV02-01 usage matched the flow-cytometry pattern without reaching statistical significance. The sequencing comparisons used one-tailed planned tests on only three preselected Vbeta families. A comparatively small study sample was produced by the strict matching and exclusion criteria, and the generalizability of findings was thereby limited. In every sequenced subject, the top five TRBV05-01 clones were all identified as private clones.

A word on this clone: Its antigen is still unknown. Base qualities are not recorded, but no much larger clone differs from it by a single base.

For sex, age, current smoking status and body mass index, every depressed patient had a pairwise-matched non-depressed control. Every participant was of European descent. To qualify, patients needed a DSM-IV diagnosis of major depressive disorder plus a Hamilton Rating Scale for Depression score of 18 or higher. Before enrollment, patients had taken no psychiatric medication, antidepressants included, for at least 8 weeks. Depression severity ranging from moderate to severe was represented among patients. All participants were excluded for major medical conditions, Axis I/II comorbidities, regular medication or illicit drug use, or drinking over 100 g alcohol weekly. From each participant, about 30 ml of peripheral blood was collected into EDTA tubes. CD4+ T cells were purified from thawed PBMCs by magnetic negative selection with the BD IMag Human CD4 T Lymphocyte Enrichment Set. Flow cytometry confirmed that the CD4+ enrichment method typically gave around 95% purity. A subgroup of a few case-control pairs, chosen blind to the chemokine receptor expression and flow-cytometric repertoire skewing results, underwent TCRbeta sequencing. Every blood sample was taken in the morning at 8:00 a.m., and Ficoll-Hypaque gradient centrifugation was used to isolate PBMCs. PBMCs were gradually cooled to -80 degrees C for cryopreservation and then kept in liquid nitrogen until assay.

V is shortened by 6 bases, J by 7 bases, and the region joining them spans 13 bases. Its CDR3 holds 13 amino acids, cysteine through phenylalanine. Just CDR3 DNA is preserved here, 39 bases in frame from base 1. From the germline V gene (reference sequence), CDR1 is MNHEY and CDR2 is SMNVEV. This clonotype originated in a woman aged 35 to 49 with major depressive disorder. Sequencing input: CD4+ T cells from PBMCs. Recombination connected TRBV27 to TRBJ1-5; the D gene identity is not certain. The CDR3 amino acid sequence is: CASRSGWTQPQHF. Here is the DNA: TGTGCCAGCAGATCCGGGTGGACCCAGCCCCAGCATTTT.